This is a list of T cell receptor beta chains from one sample in a study of blood T cell repertoires in COVID-19. Profiling relied on immunoSEQ multiplex PCR, and the TCRdb table lists in-frame clones only, not all of them. The table records 150,000 or so clones, roughly nine tenths of them present only once. The sample comprised peripheral blood. All receptors come from a human donor in a cohort sampled during active COVID-19. Both conserved end residues are part of each CDR3. A D gene is named only where the DNA matches it firmly. A clone size is listed for some rows: how often the clone was seen (once, few, many), or a class if it is expanded.

.,TRBJ2-7,TRBD1,TRBV27,TGTGCCAGTAGGACAGGGACCTACGAGCAGTACTTC,CASRTGTYEQYF
.,TRBJ2-7,TRBD2,TRBV28,TGTGCCACCAACGGGGGAGGGAACTACGAGCAGTACTTC,CATNGGGNYEQYF
.,TRBJ2-7,.,TRBV7-8,TGTGCCAGCAGCTTAGTTAGGGGGGGAGCCTACGAGCAGTACTTC,CASSLVRGGAYEQYF
.,TRBJ1-6,.,TRBV5-4,TGTGCCAGCAGCCCCAGCTATAATTCACCCCTCCACTTT,CASSPSYNSPLHF
.,TRBJ2-7,.,TRBV28,TGTGCCAGCGGGGAGCCCTACTCCTACGAGCAGTACTTC,CASGEPYSYEQYF
.,TRBJ2-2,.,TRBV15,TGTGCCACCAGGAGCGGCATCCCCGGGGAGCTGTTTTTT,CATRSGIPGELFF
once,TRBJ2-4,TRBD1,TRBV6-5,TGTGCCAGCAGGAGGACAGGGGGTAACATTCAGTACTTC,CASRRTGGNIQYF
.,TRBJ2-7,TRBD1,TRBV5-1,TGCGCCAGCAGCCATCCAACGACAGGGGCGCCCACAGGGGCCTACGAGCAGTACTTC,CASSHPTTGAPTGAYEQYF
.,TRBJ2-7,TRBD2,TRBV4-3,TGCGCCAGCAGCCCTGGACTAGCGGGGGCATACGAGCAGTACTTC,CASSPGLAGAYEQYF
.,TRBJ2-7,.,TRBV3-1/TRBV3-2,TGTGCCAGCAGCCAACCCTCCAGGGGAGTCTACGAGCAGTACTTC,CASSQPSRGVYEQYF
.,TRBJ2-7,TRBD2,TRBV19,TGTGCCAGTACGACTAGCGGGGGCTACGAGCAGTACTTC,CASTTSGGYEQYF
.,TRBJ2-3,TRBD2,TRBV5-1,TGCGCCAGCAGCCCTAGCGGGGACCTCTACGATACGCAGTATTTT,CASSPSGDLYDTQYF
.,TRBJ2-5,.,TRBV18,TGTGCCAGCTCACCTGGGGGGAGCGGCCAAGAGACCCAGTACTTC,CASSPGGSGQETQYF
.,TRBJ1-1,.,TRBV9,TGTGCCAGCAGCGGAAGTGGAGGGATGAACACTGAAGCTTTCTTT,CASSGSGGMNTEAFF
once,TRBJ2-1,.,TRBV21-1,TGTGCCAGCAGCAAAGTTTCGACTAGCGGGGGGGCCGACCTTGGCAATGAGCAGTTCTTC,CASSKVSTSGGADLGNEQFF
.,TRBJ2-2,.,TRBV29-1,TGCAGCGTTGACCTAGCCGGGGAGCTGTTTTTT,CSVDLAGELFF
once,TRBJ1-1,TRBD1,TRBV7-2,TGTGCCAGCAGGACCACAGGGGACACTGAAGCTTTCTTT,CASRTTGDTEAFF
.,TRBJ2-3,TRBD2,TRBV7-9,TGTGCCAGCAGCATTAGCGGGGGAGGCTCAGATACGCAGTATTTT,CASSISGGGSDTQYF
.,TRBJ1-4,.,TRBV6-6,TGTGCCAGCAGTTACGGCGACAGCAATGAAAAACTGTTTTTT,CASSYGDSNEKLFF
.,TRBJ2-5,TRBD1,TRBV5-4,TGTGCCAGCAGCTACCCCGGGACAGGGCAACAAGAGACCCAGTACTTC,CASSYPGTGQQETQYF
.,TRBJ1-6,.,TRBV4-3,TGCGCCAGCAGCCAAGGTGGCAGGGGTTCACCCCTCCACTTT,CASSQGGRGSPLHF
.,TRBJ2-7,TRBD1,TRBV12-3/TRBV12-4,TGTGCCAGCAGCCGGGACAGCTCCTACGAGCAGTACTTC,CASSRDSSYEQYF
.,TRBJ1-2,.,TRBV6-2/TRBV6-3,TGTGCCAGCAGTTATCCCCATTCCGGGATTAACTATGGCTACACCTTC,CASSYPHSGINYGYTF
few,TRBJ1-2,TRBD1,TRBV28,TGTGCCAGCAGTTTGGGGCAGGGGGCCCGCACCTTC,CASSLGQGARTF
.,TRBJ2-1,.,TRBV24-1,TGTGCCACCAGTAACAGGGTCTTTTGGGGCGATGAGCAGTTCTTC,CATSNRVFWGDEQFF
.,TRBJ2-3,.,TRBV7-2,TGTGCCAGCAGCCCGGCGAGTGGTCAGAGGGATACGCAGTATTTT,CASSPASGQRDTQYF
.,TRBJ2-1,TRBD2,TRBV3-1/TRBV3-2,TGTGCCAGCAGCCAAGATAGGGTACTAGCGGACAATGAGCAGTTCTTC,CASSQDRVLADNEQFF
.,TRBJ1-1,TRBD1,TRBV19,TGTGCCAGTAGTATAGGCCCGGGGGCAGGGGGTTGGACTGAAGCTTTCTTT,CASSIGPGAGGWTEAFF
.,TRBJ1-2,TRBD1,TRBV7-8,TGTGCCAGCAGCTTAGGTGTCCAGGGGGCGAGAGGCTACACCTTC,CASSLGVQGARGYTF
.,TRBJ2-7,TRBD1,TRBV23-1,TGCGCCAGCAGTCAATCGACAGGGGGAAGGACCTACGAGCAGTACTTC,CASSQSTGGRTYEQYF
.,TRBJ2-7,TRBD1,TRBV27,TGTGCCAGCAGTTGGACAGGTCCCTACGAGCAGTACTTC,CASSWTGPYEQYF
.,TRBJ1-4,.,TRBV18,TGTGCCAGCTCACCCGGACAAAATGAAAAACTGTTTTTT,CASSPGQNEKLFF
.,TRBJ2-7,TRBD2,TRBV5-1,TGCGCCAGCAGCGAAATAGCGGGGGGCCCCTACGAGCAGTACTTC,CASSEIAGGPYEQYF
.,TRBJ2-7,.,TRBV6-2/TRBV6-3,TGTGCCAGCAGTCCCCAACCGACTAGCTCCTACGAGCAGTACTTC,CASSPQPTSSYEQYF
once,TRBJ1-3,.,TRBV12-3/TRBV12-4,TGTGCCAGCAGTTTGAGCGGAAACACCATATATTTT,CASSLSGNTIYF
.,TRBJ2-5,.,TRBV6-6,TGTGCCAGCAGTTACTCGTCGGTCAACCAAGAGACCCAGTACTTC,CASSYSSVNQETQYF
.,TRBJ1-3,.,TRBV9,TGTGCCAGCAGCTCCCCGACAGTCCCTGGAAACACCATATATTTT,CASSSPTVPGNTIYF
.,TRBJ2-7,.,TRBV6-2/TRBV6-3,TGTGCCAGCAGTGACCAGGGATTTGCCTACGAGCAGTACTTC,CASSDQGFAYEQYF
.,TRBJ2-5,.,TRBV11-2,TGTGCCAGCAGCTTAGATTGGGCAGGGCGAACAGAGACCCAGTACTTC,CASSLDWAGRTETQYF
.,TRBJ1-2,.,TRBV29-1,TGCAGCGCCTGGGGGCAGAACTACTATGGCTACACCTTC,CSAWGQNYYGYTF
.,TRBJ2-5,.,TRBV2,TGTGCCAGCAGTGACCTCAGGGGTGCGGGAGAGACCCAGTACTTC,CASSDLRGAGETQYF
.,TRBJ2-1,TRBD2,TRBV10-1,TGCGCCAGCAGTGGAGGGGGTAGCGGGGGCCCCGGTTCCTACAATGAGCAGTTCTTC,CASSGGGSGGPGSYNEQFF
.,TRBJ2-3,.,TRBV7-2,TGTGCCAGCAGCTCGAACGTACAGTTTAGCACAGATACGCAGTATTTT,CASSSNVQFSTDTQYF